The entry below gives a single TCR beta chain sequence along with its context. As yet, its antigen is unknown. Time point noted: week 47, end of study. Doses of 300 ug of mutant IDH1 20-mer peptide were given with topical imiquimod. At weeks 1, 3, 5, 7, 11, 15, 19 and 23, patients received a vaccination, eight in all. Generated by immunoSEQ multiplex PCR, the TCRdb table keeps only in-frame clones and is missing some. This table holds about 46,000 clones, roughly 83% found once. This entry comes from a study of a mutant IDH1 vaccine in newly diagnosed glioma. Germline assignment: CDR1 SEHNR and CDR2 FQNEAQ (reference sequence). Trimming took 4 bases from V and 4 from J; bases not matched to a gene: 6. This CDR3 has 15 amino acids. Broader study findings: Pseudoprogression apparently tracked independently of changes in top peripheral T cell clonotypes.

The source was PBMCs, collected from a glioma patient whose treatment included an IDH1 peptide vaccine. J is TRBJ2-7 and V is TRBV7-9, with TRBD2 matching over 11 bases. The TCR originated in a woman aged 25 to 39 with glioma. Some clones in this sample may be carry-over from other donors' samples. In DNA, the CDR3 is TGTGCCAGCAGCTCGTCTAGCGGGAGGAGGTACGAGCAGTACTTC. The encoded protein is CASSSSSGRRYEQYF.